This T cell receptor (beta chain) was sequenced for a study of shared clonotypes between healthy human individuals. Study-wide results and caveats: Richness estimates generally favored naive over memory subsets.

The donor population consisted of healthy HIV-negative adults with no recent acute infections or vaccinations. V dropped 4 bases and J dropped 6; count of bases not matched to a gene: 11. CDR3 length: 17 residues. The germline V gene encodes CDR1 LGHNA and CDR2 YNFKEQ. Notes on this clone: Antigen: not known.

Deep level was the assay's run setting. The sorted-subset replicate PCRs were given 200 ng DNA, which is 30,000 to 35,000 T cell genomes. Only in-frame clones appear in the TCRdb table, and some are missing; sequencing was by immunoSEQ multiplex PCR. This table has some 1.5 million clones, under 99% appearing once. The specimen sequenced was naive CD4+ T cells sorted from blood. Indicated subset: CD45RA+ positively selected. The receptor comes from a man aged 25-45 years in good health. The chain links TRBV4-2 to TRBJ2-1; 11 bases agree with TRBD1. The CDR3 loop reads CASSRGVTGTGGNEQFF. CDR3 nucleotide sequence: TGTGCCAGCAGCCGAGGAGTTACCGGGACAGGGGGCAATGAGCAGTTCTTC.